The 31 T cell receptor beta chains reported below all come from one sample, sequenced in a study of T cell responses to AZD1222 COVID-19 vaccine. The repertoire was sequenced with immunoSEQ multiplex PCR; TCRdb's copy has only in-frame clones and lacks some. Among some 180,000 clones listed, over 80% were seen once. Sequencing used peripheral blood, obtained 28 days after the second dose of the MenACWY control vaccine. These receptors all come from an adult who received the MenACWY meningococcal vaccine as a control.

Worth noting for this clone: Other DNA sequences in this sample translate to the same CDR3. This CDR3 is CASSFRNTIYF. The CDR3 DNA reads TGTGCCAGCAGTTTTAGGAACACCATATATTTT. The chain employs TRBV12-3 or TRBV12-4 and TRBJ1-3; D unresolved. Between the trimmed V and J ends, which lost 3 bases and 7 bases, there was a span of 4 bases. The CDR3 is 11 residues long.

V is TRBV18 and J is TRBJ1-4; D remains unclear. Germline CDR1 KGHSH, CDR2 LQKENI. This CDR3 has 14 amino acids. Trimming took 3 bases from V and 4 from J, leaving 9 bases between them. The CDR3: CASSPDGRNEKLFF. The CDR3 DNA is TGTGCCAGCTCACCGGACGGACGTAATGAAAAACTGTTTTTT.

The CDR3 sequence: CASSETGYNSPLHF. The CDR3 coding sequence is TGTGCCAGTAGTGAGACAGGTTATAATTCACCCCTCCACTTT. The genes are TRBV19 and TRBJ1-6; D possibly corresponds to TRBD1 (6 bases). Germline values: CDR1 LNHDA, CDR2 SQIVND (reference sequence). The CDR3 consists of 14 residues. The V end lost 5 bases, the J end lost 4 bases, and 9 bases lay between the germline ends.

V and J are TRBV29-1 and TRBJ2-1; 10 bases map to TRBD1. CDR3 length: 12 residues. V dropped 6 bases and J dropped 7; count of bases not matched to a gene: 3. Germline lookup yields CDR1 SQVTM and CDR2 ANQGSEA. DNA for the CDR3: TGCAGCGTGTCGGACAGGGGGAATGAGCAGTTCTTC. Amino acids: CSVSDRGNEQFF.

The V call is TRBV4-3, the J call TRBJ1-1; perhaps TRBD1 as D (5 bases). The length of the CDR3 is 17 residues. The germline CDR1 and CDR2 sequences are LGHNA and YSLEER. The V and J ends lost 0 bases and 0 bases respectively, with 14 bases between them. CDR3 bases: TGCGCCAGCAGCCAAGATCCGAGGAGGGGCTTGAACACTGAAGCTTTCTTT. This sequence encodes CASSQDPRRGLNTEAFF.

Points on this clone: One end of the junction does not line up with germline, which may come from a read error. The chain employs TRBV30 and TRBJ2-5; a possible D gene is TRBD2 (7 bases). The germline V gene encodes CDR1 GTSNPN and CDR2 SVGIG (reference sequence). The CDR3 is made up of 16 amino acids. DNA of the CDR3: TGTGCCTGGAGTGTCGGTTCGGGGGGCCCCCAAGGGACCCAGTACTTC. It is translated as CAWSVGSGGPQGTQYF.

V usage is TRBV28 and J usage is TRBJ2-7, with a possible D match to TRBD1 (6 bases). Trimming took off 1 base at V and 5 bases at J, with 9 bases between the two ends. CDR3 length: 13 amino acids. Germline CDR1 and CDR2: MDHEN and SYDVKM. The CDR3 nucleotides are TGTGCCAGCAGTTTATTGGCAGGGGACGAGCAGTACTTC. Its translation: CASSLLAGDEQYF.

This chain uses TRBV28 with TRBJ2-1, with 7 bases identical to TRBD1. The CDR3 is 16 residues long. After removal of 2 bases from V and 5 bases from J, the junction contained 9 bases not matched to a gene. Looked up from germline, CDR1 is MDHEN and CDR2 is SYDVKM. CDR3: CASSLNIGTAHNEQFF. CDR3 DNA: TGTGCCAGCAGTTTAAACATTGGGACAGCCCACAATGAGCAGTTCTTC.

The chain carries TRBV7-8 and TRBJ1-5, with D uncertain. This CDR3 region has 17 residues. Trimming took 4 bases from V and 1 from J, leaving 17 bases between them. Germline V gene lookup returns CDR1 SGHVS and CDR2 FQNEAQ. DNA of the CDR3: TGTGCCAGCAGCTCCGGAGGACGGATGGGGAGCAATCAGCCCCAGCATTTT. It specifies CASSSGGRMGSNQPQHF. Together with reference TRBV7-8 and TRBJ1-5, the CDR3 gives the full variable domain: GAGVSQSPRYKVAKRGQDVALRCDPISGHVSLFWYQQALGQGPEFLTYFQNEAQLDKSGLPSDRFFAERPEGSVSTLKIQRTQQEDSAVYLCASSSGGRMGSNQPQHFGDGTRLSIL.

The chain has TRBV7-6 and TRBJ2-1; a possible D gene is TRBD1 (6 bases). Deletions cut 3 bases from V and 0 bases from J, with 12 bases between. Germline CDR1 SGHVS, CDR2 FNYEAQ. The CDR3 runs to 16 residues. CDR3 bases: TGTGCCAGCAGCTTTCAGGGGTCAAGCTCCTACAATGAGCAGTTCTTC. It is translated as CASSFQGSSSYNEQFF.

This rearrangement joins TRBV4-1 to TRBJ1-1, with 8 bases aligning to TRBD1. The CDR3 runs 16 residues. Germline-derived CDR1 and CDR2 are MGHRA and YSYEKL. J gave up 0 bases and V 5 bases, and 8 bases lay outside the gene matches. DNA for the CDR3: TGCGCCAGCAGCGGCGGGACAGGTAACATGAACACTGAAGCTTTCTTT. Amino acid sequence: CASSGGTGNMNTEAFF.

The chain uses TRBV18 and TRBJ1-3; D may be TRBD1 (5 bases). The germline gives CDR1 KGHSH, CDR2 LQKENI. This CDR3 region has 15 residues. Between the trimmed V and J ends, which lost 2 bases and 1 base, there was a span of 9 bases. CDR3 protein: CASSPSGVSGNTIYF. The CDR3 nucleotides read TGTGCCAGCTCACCATCGGGGGTGTCTGGAAACACCATATATTTT.

The chain combines TRBV28 with TRBJ1-2; D gene ambiguous. The CDR3 length is 13 residues. V lost 9 bases, J lost 4 bases, and 15 bases lay in between. Looked up from germline, CDR1 is MDHEN and CDR2 is SYDVKM. CDR3 in DNA: TGTGCCAGTTCCGGTGCGAACTTCTATGGCTACACCTTC. Translated, it gives CASSGANFYGYTF.

J is TRBJ1-4 and V is TRBV11-2; TRBD1 matches 9 bases. This CDR3 has 14 amino acids. The V segment lost 5 bases and the J segment 7 bases; nucleotides outside the gene matches: 5. Looked up from germline, CDR1 is SGHAT and CDR2 is FQNNGV. In DNA, the CDR3 is TGTGCCAGCAGCGTCGACAGGGGGGGTGAAAAACTGTTTTTT. Its protein product is CASSVDRGGEKLFF.

This sequence joins TRBV5-4 and TRBJ2-3, with a tentative D call TRBD2 (5 bases). This CDR3 spans 14 amino acids. Germline values: CDR1 SGHNT, CDR2 YYREEE (reference sequence). The V end was cut by 4 bases, the J end by 6 bases, with 15 bases between. The CDR3: CASSPLTGSDTQYF. Written as DNA, the CDR3 is TGTGCCAGCAGCCCTTTGACGGGGTCGGATACGCAGTATTTT.

This chain joins TRBV11-3 and TRBJ2-5, with 10 bases lining up with TRBD2. J was trimmed by 3 bases and V by 5 bases; bases with no gene match: 6. CDR3 length: 15 residues. Looked up from germline, CDR1 is SGHNT and CDR2 is YENEEA. The CDR3 loop reads CASSPGLAAEETQYF. Here the CDR3 DNA reads TGTGCCAGCAGCCCCGGACTAGCGGCCGAAGAGACCCAGTACTTC.

The rearrangement uses TRBV18 and TRBJ1-2; possible D gene TRBD1, 5 bases. With 6 bases removed from V and 4 bases from J, the gap between germline ends came to 21 bases. Germline CDR1 KGHSH, CDR2 LQKENI. This CDR3 spans 16 amino acids. The chain's CDR3 is CASSRDQGGEGYGYTF. DNA of the CDR3: TGTGCCAGCTCGCGGGACCAGGGAGGAGAGGGCTATGGCTACACCTTC.

This clone was counted between two and nine times. The chain is built from TRBV2 and TRBJ2-2, with TRBD2 identical over 11 bases. The germline gives CDR1 SNHLY, CDR2 FYNNEI. The CDR3 extends over 13 amino acids. Losses at the gene ends were 6 bases for V and 9 bases for J; bases not matched to a gene: 3. The chain's CDR3 is CASSGLAGWELFF. The CDR3 DNA sequence: TGTGCCAGCAGCGGACTAGCGGGCTGGGAGCTGTTTTTT.

This chain joins TRBV30 and TRBJ1-4; D is unresolved. The CDR3 runs 15 residues. Germline V gene sequence: CDR1 GTSNPN, CDR2 SVGIG (reference sequence). Trimming took 2 bases from V and 5 from J, leaving 15 bases between them. The CDR3 region is CAWSSPLGFNEKLFF. In nucleotides, the CDR3 is TGTGCCTGGAGTTCTCCCTTGGGTTTCAATGAAAAACTGTTTTTT.

This chain connects TRBV28 to TRBJ1-3; D is ambiguous. From germline, CDR1 is MDHEN and CDR2 SYDVKM. Trimming stripped 2 bases from V and 6 bases from J, with 11 bases between. This CDR3 has 14 amino acids. The CDR3 is CASSLLAGANTIYF. CDR3 in DNA: TGTGCCAGCAGTTTACTGGCAGGCGCAAACACCATATATTTT.

The chain links TRBV18 to TRBJ2-7; D is possibly TRBD1 or TRBD2 (5 bases each). The CDR3 covers 14 residues. V lost 0 bases, J lost 3 bases, and 9 bases lay in between. In germline, CDR1 is KGHSH, CDR2 LQKENI. The CDR3 bases are TGTGCCAGCTCACCACCGGGGACCCGCTACGAGCAGTACTTC. Translation: CASSPPGTRYEQYF.

The chain carries TRBV6-5 and TRBJ2-1; 9 bases are shared with TRBD2. The germline V gene has CDR1 MNHEY and CDR2 SVGAGI. This CDR3 has 15 residues. J was trimmed by 6 bases and V by 2 bases; bases with no gene match: 5. CDR3 in amino acids: CASSYTGTSTNEQFF. CDR3 DNA sequence: TGTGCCAGCAGTTACACCGGGACTAGCACCAATGAGCAGTTCTTC.

The chain has TRBV6-5 and TRBJ1-1; D uncertain. V lost 0 bases to trimming and J lost 1 base, with 9 bases between them. Germline V CDR1 and CDR2: MNHEY, SVGAGI. The CDR3 sequence is 15 residues long. The CDR3 sequence is CASSYSYGQNTEAFF. In DNA form, the CDR3 reads TGTGCCAGCAGTTACTCATATGGGCAGAACACTGAAGCTTTCTTT.

In this sample, this clone turned up a few times. This rearrangement joins TRBV11-2 to TRBJ1-2; D is possibly TRBD1 (6 bases). Trimming removed 4 bases from V and 5 bases from J, with 17 bases in between. CDR3 size: 15 residues. Germline assignment: CDR1 SGHAT and CDR2 FQNNGV. In nucleotides, the CDR3 is TGTGCCAGCAGCTCGGGATTACAGGGACGTTATGGCTACACCTTC. Its translation: CASSSGLQGRYGYTF.

The chain combines TRBV5-6 with TRBJ1-2, with a weak D call TRBD1 (6 bases). V gave up 4 bases and J gave up 4 bases, with 11 bases separating them. This CDR3 contains 13 residues. Germline V gene sequence: CDR1 SGHDT, CDR2 YYEEEE. The CDR3 protein is CASSRGQIYGYTF. As DNA, the CDR3 is TGTGCCAGCAGCCGAGGACAGATCTATGGCTACACCTTC.

The chain recombines TRBV6-9 with TRBJ1-2, with D tentatively TRBD1 (6 bases). This CDR3 has 14 residues. CDR1 is MNHGY, CDR2 SVAAGI, per germline. V gave up 6 bases and J gave up 4 bases, with 15 bases separating them. Written as DNA, the CDR3 is TGTGCCAGCAGCCCGGGACACAACTTCTATGGCTACACCTTC. As protein: CASSPGHNFYGYTF.

This clone was observed a handful of times. This sequence joins TRBV6-4 and TRBJ1-1; no firm D call. From germline, CDR1 is MRHNA and CDR2 SNTAGT. CDR3 length: 16 amino acids. V gave up 0 bases and J gave up 6 bases, with 17 bases separating them. CDR3: CASSDSGSGFHSEAFF. In DNA, the CDR3 is TGTGCCAGCAGTGACTCGGGTAGTGGGTTTCACTCTGAAGCTTTCTTT.

The gene calls are TRBV10-1 and TRBJ2-7; D is possibly TRBD1 or TRBD2 (5 bases each). Germline V gene data show CDR1 as WNHNN and CDR2 as SYGVQD (reference sequence). The CDR3 runs to 15 residues. The V gene lost 4 bases and the J gene lost 0 bases, with 13 bases spanning the gap. CDR3 residues: CASSGDGEISYEQYF. The DNA of the CDR3 is TGCGCCAGCAGTGGGGACGGAGAGATCTCCTACGAGCAGTACTTC.

The chain is built from TRBV6-5 and TRBJ2-7; D is possibly TRBD2 (5 bases). CDR3 length: 15 residues. The V end was cut by 5 bases, the J end by 0 bases, with 14 bases between. Looked up from germline, CDR1 is MNHEY and CDR2 is SVGAGI. The CDR3 spells CASSPARGSSYEQYF. As DNA, the CDR3 is TGTGCCAGCAGTCCGGCCCGAGGGAGCTCCTACGAGCAGTACTTC.

The chain employs TRBV12-3 or TRBV12-4 and TRBJ2-5, with D unclear. V dropped 6 bases and J dropped 5 bases, with 10 bases sitting between them. The CDR3 runs 12 residues. As DNA, the CDR3 is TGTGCCAGCAGGAGGCTAGGGGAGACCCAGTACTTC. This codes for CASRRLGETQYF.

The chain joins TRBV3-1 (or the pseudogene TRBV3-2) to TRBJ1-6; D is possibly TRBD1 (5 bases). CDR3 length: 13 amino acids. CDR1 LGHDT and CDR2 YNNKEL come from the germline V gene (reference sequence). Trimming removed 6 bases at V and 7 bases at J, with 10 bases between. CDR3 amino acids: CASSAGGNSPLHF. Here the CDR3 DNA reads TGTGCCAGCAGTGCGGGGGGAAATTCACCCCTCCACTTT.